Following are 13 T cell receptor beta chains from one sample sequenced in a study of blood T cell repertoires in COVID-19. The table came from immunoSEQ multiplex PCR; TCRdb's copy has only in-frame clones and leaves some out. The table has fewer than 130,000 clones, roughly 80% seen once. Sample: peripheral blood. Receptors were obtained from a man aged 65 to 85 with active or convalescent COVID-19.

The rearrangement links TRBV18 to TRBJ1-6; the match to TRBD1 covers 7 bases. V trimming: 3 bases; J trimming: 8 bases; junction bases outside the gene matches: 7. Germline V gene data show CDR1 as KGHSH and CDR2 as LQKENI. This CDR3 spans 15 amino acids. This CDR3 reads CASSPLFRGDSPLHF. CDR3 bases: TGTGCCAGCTCACCCCTGTTCAGGGGGGATTCACCCCTCCACTTT.

The chain employs TRBV6-5 and TRBJ1-1; 10 positions match TRBD1. Germline V gene data show CDR1 as MNHEY and CDR2 as SVGAGI. The length of the CDR3 is 14 residues. The ends lost 5 bases at V and 3 bases at J; junction bases unmatched: 3. CDR3 in amino acids: CASSPGQGYTEAFF. DNA of the CDR3: TGTGCCAGCAGTCCGGGACAGGGGTACACTGAAGCTTTCTTT.

This clone was detected a few times. J is TRBJ1-1 and V is TRBV12-3 or TRBV12-4; D remains unclear. V was shortened by 5 bases and J by 3 bases, with 7 bases between the two germline ends. The CDR3 sequence is 12 residues long. The CDR3 nucleotides are TGTGCCAGCAGTACGGAGGACACTGAAGCTTTCTTT. Amino acid sequence: CASSTEDTEAFF.

The rearrangement uses TRBV6-1 and TRBJ1-5; 10 bases fit TRBD1. This CDR3 comprises 15 residues. The junction had 1 base not matched to a gene; V was cut back by 3 bases and J by 2 bases. Germline CDR1 MNHNS, CDR2 SASEGT. The CDR3 sequence: CASSDGTGGNQPQHF. As DNA, the CDR3 is TGTGCCAGCAGTGACGGGACAGGGGGCAATCAGCCCCAGCATTTT.

This clone is judged medium-sized. V and J are TRBV2 and TRBJ2-3; TRBD2 matches 11 bases. Trimming took 3 bases from V and 4 from J; bases not matched to a gene: 3. CDR1 is SNHLY and CDR2 is FYNNEI in the germline V gene. The CDR3 sequence is 15 residues long. The CDR3 sequence is CASSDSGRAPDTQYF. DNA for the CDR3: TGTGCCAGCAGTGATAGCGGGAGGGCCCCAGATACGCAGTATTTT.

The chain carries TRBV19 and TRBJ2-2; tentative D call: TRBD1 (5 bases). CDR3 length: 15 amino acids. Germline V gives CDR1 LNHDA, CDR2 SQIVND (reference sequence). The V gene lost 7 bases and the J gene lost 7 bases, with 19 bases spanning the gap. The CDR3 coding sequence is TGTGCCAGTATGGATATTAGGGGTAGGGTCGGGGAGCTGTTTTTT. It is translated as CASMDIRGRVGELFF.

For the CDR3, the DNA is TGTGCCAGCAGGGGACAGGGACTTACCGGGGAGCTGTTTTTT. Amino acids: CASRGQGLTGELFF. The chain is built from TRBV6-4 and TRBJ2-2; 9 bases align to TRBD1. The CDR3 has 14 residues. Germline V gene lookup returns CDR1 MRHNA and CDR2 SNTAGT. V lost 6 bases to trimming and J lost 5 bases; unmatched junction nucleotides: 4.

J is TRBJ1-2 and V is TRBV5-1; the D gene is possibly TRBD1 (6 bases). The germline V gene has CDR1 SGHRS and CDR2 YFSETQ. CDR3 length equals 14 residues. Trimming pared 1 base from V and 6 bases from J, leaving 13 bases between. The CDR3 sequence is CASSLYSGGDGYTF. DNA for the CDR3: TGCGCCAGCAGCTTGTATTCGGGGGGCGATGGCTACACCTTC.

The sample holds a few counts of this clone. The CDR3 nucleotides are TGTGCCAGCAGCGGGGTGATACAGGGCAAGGAAGAAAAACTGTTTTTT. Its protein product is CASSGVIQGKEEKLFF. This rearrangement joins TRBV7-8 to TRBJ1-4; the D gene is possibly TRBD1 (6 bases). The V end was cut by 5 bases, the J end by 8 bases, with 21 bases between. The germline gives CDR1 SGHVS, CDR2 FQNEAQ. This CDR3 is 16 amino acids long.

The V call is TRBV2, the J call TRBJ1-1; 8 nucleotides line up with TRBD1. Germline V gene lookup returns CDR1 SNHLY and CDR2 FYNNEI. Trimming at V came to 8 bases and at J to 6 bases, leaving 2 bases not matched to a gene. The CDR3 covers 11 residues. The CDR3 sequence is CASGGQAEAFF. DNA of the CDR3: TGTGCCAGCGGGGGACAGGCTGAAGCTTTCTTT.

This chain uses TRBV28 with TRBJ2-7; TRBD1 is a possible D gene (7 bases). The ends were cut back, 3 bases at V and 7 bases at J, with 19 bases in the middle. In germline, CDR1 is MDHEN, CDR2 SYDVKM. There are 15 residues in the CDR3. The CDR3 nucleotides are TGTGCCAGCAGTTTGGCGGGACAGAGAGGATGGGAGCAGTACTTC. It specifies CASSLAGQRGWEQYF.

Only a few counts were recorded for this clone. The V gene is TRBV9, the J gene TRBJ2-3, with D possibly being TRBD2 (6 bases). Germline V gene data show CDR1 as SGDLS and CDR2 as YYNGEE. The length of the CDR3 is 16 residues. V gave up 0 bases and J gave up 0 bases, with 11 bases separating them. Written as DNA, the CDR3 is TGTGCCAGCAGCGTAGGAGGAGGGGTGAGCACAGATACGCAGTATTTT. As protein: CASSVGGGVSTDTQYF. The full variable domain, its missing parts supplied by reference TRBV9 and TRBJ2-3, is DSGVTQTPKHLITATGQRVTLRCSPRSGDLSVYWYQQSLDQGLQFLIQYYNGEERAKGNILERFSAQQFPDLHSELNLSSLELGDSALYFCASSVGGGVSTDTQYFGPGTRLTVL.

This clone was detected only once. The chain couples TRBV29-1 to TRBJ2-5, with D tentatively TRBD2 (6 bases). There are 14 residues in the CDR3. Trimming took off 7 bases at V and 2 bases at J, with 17 bases between the two ends. Germline V gene data show CDR1 as SQVTM and CDR2 as ANQGSEA. CDR3 loop: CSAGGWEIQETQYF. CDR3 coding DNA: TGCAGCGCTGGGGGGTGGGAGATACAAGAGACCCAGTACTTC.